The 11 T cell receptor beta chains below come from one sample, sequenced in a study of T cell changes during pregnancy in multiple sclerosis. Using immunoSEQ multiplex PCR, the repertoire was profiled, and TCRdb retains in-frame clones only, with some absent. Among 50,000 to 55,000 clones listed, about nine tenths were seen once. Sample: CD4+ T cells from peripheral blood mononuclear cells, taken in the third trimester of pregnancy. These receptors were taken from a female donor with multiple sclerosis, enrolled in a pregnancy study.

This chain connects TRBV6-5 to TRBJ1-2; 8 bases line up with TRBD1. The CDR3 sequence is 14 residues long. Germline trimming cut 5 bases from V and 7 bases from J; bases unmatched to any gene: 9. Germline CDR1 MNHEY, CDR2 SVGAGI. CDR3 sequence reads: CASSTPGQAGGYTF. The CDR3 region has the DNA TGTGCCAGCAGTACACCGGGACAGGCAGGTGGCTACACCTTC.

This rearrangement joins TRBV7-9 to TRBJ2-3; 9 bases align to TRBD1. Germline CDR1 is SEHNR and CDR2 is FQNEAQ (reference sequence). Losses at the gene ends were 2 bases for V and 4 bases for J; bases not matched to a gene: 7. This CDR3 is 16 amino acids long. The CDR3 bases are TGTGCCAGCAGCTTATCTACAGGGGGCGGCGCAGATACGCAGTATTTT. Amino acid sequence: CASSLSTGGGADTQYF.

The CDR3 nucleotides read TGTGCCAGCAGCGCTTCCTCTGGGGCCAACGTCCTGACTTTC. It yields the protein CASSASSGANVLTF. This chain connects TRBV9 to TRBJ2-6; D not resolved. This CDR3 is 14 amino acids long. V was shortened by 3 bases and J by 0 bases, with 4 bases between the two germline ends. Germline values: CDR1 SGDLS, CDR2 YYNGEE.

The CDR3 is CASSDSIAGGTDTQYF. CDR3 nucleotide sequence: TGTGCCAGCAGTGACTCGATTGCGGGGGGCACAGATACGCAGTATTTT. This sequence joins TRBV6-4 and TRBJ2-3; 7 bases line up with TRBD2. This CDR3 has 16 amino acids. Per germline, CDR1 MRHNA and CDR2 SNTAGT. V trimming: 0 bases; J trimming: 1 base; junction bases outside the gene matches: 4.

This clone has more than one count but fewer than ten. J is TRBJ1-1 and V is TRBV7-8; D might be TRBD1 (5 bases). Germline values: CDR1 SGHVS, CDR2 FQNEAQ. Trimming pared 1 base from V and 5 bases from J, leaving 11 bases between. The CDR3 extends over 14 amino acids. CDR3 in amino acids: CASSLEGPNTEAFF. The CDR3 DNA follows: TGTGCCAGCAGCTTAGAGGGGCCGAATACTGAAGCTTTCTTT.

The chain is built from TRBV28 and TRBJ1-2; TRBD1 aligns across 7 bases. This CDR3 has 13 amino acids. V lost 4 bases to trimming and J lost 10 bases; unmatched junction nucleotides: 9. CDR1 is MDHEN and CDR2 is SYDVKM in the germline V gene. CDR3 sequence reads: CASSSRQGSAYTF. CDR3 bases: TGTGCCAGCAGTTCCCGACAGGGTTCGGCCTACACCTTC.

This sequence joins TRBV7-9 and TRBJ1-1, with TRBD1 as a possible D gene (6 bases). This CDR3 region has 13 residues. The ends were cut back, 3 bases at V and 8 bases at J, with 13 bases in the middle. The V gene's germline CDR1 is SEHNR and CDR2 FQNEAQ (reference sequence). The CDR3 is CASSLVHDREAFF. The CDR3 nucleotides read TGTGCCAGCAGCTTGGTCCATGACAGGGAAGCTTTCTTT.

This clone was counted a single time. The V gene is TRBV12-5, the J gene TRBJ1-1, with a possible D match to TRBD1 (5 bases). Trimming stripped 5 bases from V and 8 bases from J, with 12 bases between. Per the germline V gene, CDR1 is LGHNT and CDR2 is FRNRAP. This CDR3 has 12 residues. The CDR3 region is CASGRDSAEAFF. The CDR3, as DNA: TGTGCTAGTGGTAGGGACTCGGCCGAAGCTTTCTTT.

The DNA of the CDR3 is TGTGCCAGCAGTTTATATGCGCCGAACACTGAAGCTTTCTTT. Encoded protein: CASSLYAPNTEAFF. This chain uses TRBV6-5 with TRBJ1-1, with D unclear. The length of the CDR3 is 14 residues. Germline values: CDR1 MNHEY, CDR2 SVGAGI. Trimming left V 4 bases short and J 1 base short, with 10 bases between.

This clone was counted a single time. V gene TRBV7-9 combines with J gene TRBJ2-7; possibly TRBD1 for D (7 bases). The CDR3 length is 16 residues. V was shortened by 5 bases and J by 4 bases, with 21 bases between the two germline ends. Looked up from germline, CDR1 is SEHNR and CDR2 is FQNEAQ (reference sequence). In DNA form, the CDR3 reads TGTGCCAGCAGCCCCAGACAGGGTGCGGGATTATACGAGCAGTACTTC. Its protein is CASSPRQGAGLYEQYF.

The J gene is TRBJ2-4, the V gene TRBV2; D unclear. The CDR3 extends over 15 amino acids. Trimming took off 2 bases at V and 6 bases at J, with 14 bases between the two ends. The germline V gene has CDR1 SNHLY and CDR2 FYNNEI. The CDR3 DNA is TGTGCCAGCAGTGAAATGGTAGATCCACTAAACATTCAGTACTTC. Its translation is CASSEMVDPLNIQYF.